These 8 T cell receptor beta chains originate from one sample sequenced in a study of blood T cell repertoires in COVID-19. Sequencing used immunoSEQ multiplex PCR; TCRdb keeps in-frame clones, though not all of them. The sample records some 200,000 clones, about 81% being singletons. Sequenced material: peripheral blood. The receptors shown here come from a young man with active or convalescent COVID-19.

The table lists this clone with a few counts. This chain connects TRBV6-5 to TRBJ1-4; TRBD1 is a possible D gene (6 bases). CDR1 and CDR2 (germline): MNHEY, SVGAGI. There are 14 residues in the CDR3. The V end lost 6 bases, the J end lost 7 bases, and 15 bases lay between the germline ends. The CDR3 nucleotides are TGTGCCAGCAGCCGTACAGGGACGGGTGAAAAACTGTTTTTT. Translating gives CASSRTGTGEKLFF.

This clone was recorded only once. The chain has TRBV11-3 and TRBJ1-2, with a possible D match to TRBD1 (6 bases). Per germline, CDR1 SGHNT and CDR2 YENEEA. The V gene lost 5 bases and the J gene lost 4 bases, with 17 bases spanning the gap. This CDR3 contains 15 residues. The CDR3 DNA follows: TGTGCCAGCAGCCAACAGGGCAGTGCTCTCTATGGCTACACCTTC. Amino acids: CASSQQGSALYGYTF.

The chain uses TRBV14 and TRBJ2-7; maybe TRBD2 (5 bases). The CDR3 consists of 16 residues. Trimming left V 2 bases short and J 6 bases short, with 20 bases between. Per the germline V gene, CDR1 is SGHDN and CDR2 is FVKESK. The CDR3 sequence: CASSQPTAATFLEQYV. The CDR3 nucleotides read TGTGCCAGCAGCCAACCTACAGCGGCTACTTTCCTCGAGCAGTACGTC.

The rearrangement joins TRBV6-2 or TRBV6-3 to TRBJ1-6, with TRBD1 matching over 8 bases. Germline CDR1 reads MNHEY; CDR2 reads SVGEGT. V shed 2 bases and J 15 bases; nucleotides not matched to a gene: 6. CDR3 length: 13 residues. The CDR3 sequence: CASSYGSGTGLHF. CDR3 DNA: TGTGCCAGCAGTTACGGTTCCGGGACAGGCCTCCACTTT.

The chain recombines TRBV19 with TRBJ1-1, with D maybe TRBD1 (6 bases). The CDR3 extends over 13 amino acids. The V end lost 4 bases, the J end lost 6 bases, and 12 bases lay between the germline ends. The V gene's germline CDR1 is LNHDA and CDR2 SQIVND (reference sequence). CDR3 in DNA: TGTGCCAGTAGTAGGGGGCGTAGCGCTGAAGCTTTCTTT. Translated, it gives CASSRGRSAEAFF.

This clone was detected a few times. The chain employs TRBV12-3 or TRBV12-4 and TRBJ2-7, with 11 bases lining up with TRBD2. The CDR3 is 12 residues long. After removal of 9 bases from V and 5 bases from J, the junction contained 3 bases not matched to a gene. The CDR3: CASSGRAHEQYF. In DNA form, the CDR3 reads TGTGCCAGTAGCGGGAGGGCCCACGAGCAGTACTTC.

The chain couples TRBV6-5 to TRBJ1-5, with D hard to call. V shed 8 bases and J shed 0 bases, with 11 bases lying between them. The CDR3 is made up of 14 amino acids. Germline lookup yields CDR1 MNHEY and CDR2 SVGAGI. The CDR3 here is CASERGYSNQPQHF. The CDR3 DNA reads TGTGCCAGCGAACGGGGTTATAGCAATCAGCCCCAGCATTTT.

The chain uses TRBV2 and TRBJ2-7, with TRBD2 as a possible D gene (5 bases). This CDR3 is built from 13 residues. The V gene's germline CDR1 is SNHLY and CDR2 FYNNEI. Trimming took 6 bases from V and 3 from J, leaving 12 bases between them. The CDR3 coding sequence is TGTGCCAGCAGGGCATTGGGAGACTACGAGCAGTACGTC. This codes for CASRALGDYEQYV.